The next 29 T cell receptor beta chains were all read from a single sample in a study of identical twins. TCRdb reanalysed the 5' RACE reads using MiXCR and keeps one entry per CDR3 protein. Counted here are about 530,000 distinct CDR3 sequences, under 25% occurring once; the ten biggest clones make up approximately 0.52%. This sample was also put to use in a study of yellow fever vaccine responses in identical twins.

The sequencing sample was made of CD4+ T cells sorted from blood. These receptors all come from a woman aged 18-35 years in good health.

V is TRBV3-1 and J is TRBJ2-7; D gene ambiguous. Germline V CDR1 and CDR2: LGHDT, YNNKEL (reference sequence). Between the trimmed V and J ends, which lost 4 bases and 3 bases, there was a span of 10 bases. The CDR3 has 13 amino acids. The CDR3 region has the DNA TGTGCCAGCAGCCCGGAAAGCCGCTACGAGCAGTACTTC. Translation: CASSPESRYEQYF.

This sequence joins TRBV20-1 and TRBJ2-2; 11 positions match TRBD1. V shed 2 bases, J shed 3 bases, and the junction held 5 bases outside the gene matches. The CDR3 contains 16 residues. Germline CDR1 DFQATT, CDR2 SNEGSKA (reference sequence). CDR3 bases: TGCAGTGCTAGACCTCCGGGACAGGGGGACACCGGGGAGCTGTTTTTT. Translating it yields CSARPPGQGDTGELFF.

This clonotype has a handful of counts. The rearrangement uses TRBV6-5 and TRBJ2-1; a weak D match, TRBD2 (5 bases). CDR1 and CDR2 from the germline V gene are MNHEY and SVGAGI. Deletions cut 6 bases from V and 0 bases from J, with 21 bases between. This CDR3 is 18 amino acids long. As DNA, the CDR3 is TGTGCCAGCAGCTACGGGAAAGTGGGCAGCAGCTCCTACAATGAGCAGTTCTTC. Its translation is CASSYGKVGSSSYNEQFF.

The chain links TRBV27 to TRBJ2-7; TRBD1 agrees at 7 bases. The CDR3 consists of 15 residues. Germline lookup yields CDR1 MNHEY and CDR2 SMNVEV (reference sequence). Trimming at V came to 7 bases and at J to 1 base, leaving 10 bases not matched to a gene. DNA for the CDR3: TGTGCCAGCACAGCGACAGGGAGACAATCCTACGAGCAGTACTTC. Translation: CASTATGRQSYEQYF.

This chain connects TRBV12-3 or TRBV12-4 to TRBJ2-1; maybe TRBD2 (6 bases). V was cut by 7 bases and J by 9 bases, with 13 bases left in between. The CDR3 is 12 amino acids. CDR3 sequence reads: CASKAREFEQFF. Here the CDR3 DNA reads TGTGCCAGCAAAGCCCGGGAGTTTGAGCAGTTCTTC.

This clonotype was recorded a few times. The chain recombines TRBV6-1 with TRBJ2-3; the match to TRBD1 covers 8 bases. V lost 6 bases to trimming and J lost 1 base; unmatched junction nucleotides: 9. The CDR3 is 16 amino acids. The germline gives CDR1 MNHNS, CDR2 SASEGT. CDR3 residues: CASSPKPGQGTDTQYF. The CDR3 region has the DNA TGTGCCAGCAGCCCCAAACCGGGACAGGGCACAGATACGCAGTATTTT.

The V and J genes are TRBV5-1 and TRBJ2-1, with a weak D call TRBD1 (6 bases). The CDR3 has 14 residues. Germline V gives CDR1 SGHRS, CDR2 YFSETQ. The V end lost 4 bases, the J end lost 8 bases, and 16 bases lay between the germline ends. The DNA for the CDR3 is TGCGCCAGCAGCCCCTACCAGACAGGTGATGAGCAGTTCTTC. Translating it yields CASSPYQTGDEQFF. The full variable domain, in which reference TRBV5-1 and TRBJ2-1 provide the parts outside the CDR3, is KAGVTQTPRYLIKTRGQQVTLSCSPISGHRSVSWYQQTPGQGLQFLFEYFSETQRNKGNFPGRFSGRQFSNSRSEMNVSTLELGDSALYLCASSPYQTGDEQFFGPGTRLTVL.

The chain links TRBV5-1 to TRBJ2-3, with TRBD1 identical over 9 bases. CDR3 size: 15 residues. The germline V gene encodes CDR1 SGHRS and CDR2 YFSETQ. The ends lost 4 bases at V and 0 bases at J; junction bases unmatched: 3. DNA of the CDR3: TGCGCCAGCAGCGGACAGGGGTTTAGCACAGATACGCAGTATTTT. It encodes CASSGQGFSTDTQYF.

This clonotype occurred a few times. The CDR3 coding sequence is TGTGCCAGCAGCCGGACTAGCGGATGGATTGAGCAGTTCTTC. Amino acids: CASSRTSGWIEQFF. This chain joins TRBV12-3 or TRBV12-4 and TRBJ2-1; 10 bases are a match to TRBD2. The CDR3 spans 14 residues. V dropped 6 bases and J dropped 9; count of bases not matched to a gene: 8.

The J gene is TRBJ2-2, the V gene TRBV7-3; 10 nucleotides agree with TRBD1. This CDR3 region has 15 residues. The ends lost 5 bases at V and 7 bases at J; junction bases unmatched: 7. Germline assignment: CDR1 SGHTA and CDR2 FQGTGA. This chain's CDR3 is CASSRQGADGGELFF. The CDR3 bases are TGTGCCAGCAGCCGACAGGGGGCGGATGGCGGGGAGCTGTTTTTT.

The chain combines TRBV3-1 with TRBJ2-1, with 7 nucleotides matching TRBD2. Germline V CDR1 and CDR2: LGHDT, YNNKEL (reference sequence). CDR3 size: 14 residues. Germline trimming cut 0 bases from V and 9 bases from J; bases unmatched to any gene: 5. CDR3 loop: CASSQDTGGSEQFF. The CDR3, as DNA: TGTGCCAGCAGCCAAGATACCGGGGGGAGTGAGCAGTTCTTC.

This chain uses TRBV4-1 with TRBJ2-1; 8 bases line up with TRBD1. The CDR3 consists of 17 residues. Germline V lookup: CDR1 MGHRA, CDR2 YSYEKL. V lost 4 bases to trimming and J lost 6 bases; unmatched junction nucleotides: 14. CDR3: CASSRVPKQGAINEQFF. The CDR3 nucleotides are TGCGCCAGCAGCCGGGTCCCCAAGCAGGGGGCTATCAATGAGCAGTTCTTC.

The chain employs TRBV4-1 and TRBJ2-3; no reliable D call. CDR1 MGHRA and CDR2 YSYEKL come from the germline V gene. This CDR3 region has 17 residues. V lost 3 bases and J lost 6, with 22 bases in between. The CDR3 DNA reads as TGCGCCAGCAGCCAGGCCCCCATCGTCCCCTCACAGGATACGCAGTATTTT. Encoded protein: CASSQAPIVPSQDTQYF.

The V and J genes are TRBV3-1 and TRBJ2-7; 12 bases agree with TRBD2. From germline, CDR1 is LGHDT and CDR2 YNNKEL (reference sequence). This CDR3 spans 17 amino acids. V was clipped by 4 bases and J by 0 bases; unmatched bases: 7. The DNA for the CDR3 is TGTGCCAGCAGCCCAACTAGCGGGGGGCTCAGCTCCTACGAGCAGTACGTC. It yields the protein CASSPTSGGLSSYEQYV.

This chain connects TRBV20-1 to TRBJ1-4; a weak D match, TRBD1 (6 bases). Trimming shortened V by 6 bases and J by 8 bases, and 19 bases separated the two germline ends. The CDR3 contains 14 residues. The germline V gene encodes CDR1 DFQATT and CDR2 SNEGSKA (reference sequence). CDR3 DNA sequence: TGCAGTGCCGGAGAGGGGGGAGGAGGGGAAAAACTGTTTTTT. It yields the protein CSAGEGGGGEKLFF.

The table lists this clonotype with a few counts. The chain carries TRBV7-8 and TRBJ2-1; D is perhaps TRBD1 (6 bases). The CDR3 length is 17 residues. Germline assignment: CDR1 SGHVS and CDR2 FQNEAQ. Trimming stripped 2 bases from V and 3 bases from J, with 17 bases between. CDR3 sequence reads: CASSLRNVRDNYNEQFF. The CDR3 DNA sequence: TGTGCCAGCAGCTTACGGAATGTCCGGGACAACTACAATGAGCAGTTCTTC.

The CDR3 reads CASSLGQSTYEQYF. The CDR3 bases are TGCGCCAGCAGCTTGGGCCAGTCTACCTACGAGCAGTACTTC. The chain has TRBV5-1 and TRBJ2-7; D gene ambiguous. Trimming left V 0 bases short and J 2 bases short, with 9 bases between. There are 14 residues in the CDR3. CDR1 is SGHRS, CDR2 YFSETQ, per germline.

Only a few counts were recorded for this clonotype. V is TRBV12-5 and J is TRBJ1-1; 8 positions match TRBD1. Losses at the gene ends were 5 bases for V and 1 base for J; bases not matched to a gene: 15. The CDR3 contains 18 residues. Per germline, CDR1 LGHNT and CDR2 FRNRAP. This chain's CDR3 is CASGPALKTGDANTEAFF. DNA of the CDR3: TGTGCTAGTGGTCCGGCTCTGAAGACAGGGGACGCGAACACTGAAGCTTTCTTT. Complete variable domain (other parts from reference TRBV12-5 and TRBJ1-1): DARVTQTPRHKVTEMGQEVTMRCQPILGHNTVFWYRQTMMQGLELLAYFRNRAPLDDSGMPKDRFSAEMPDATLATLKIQPSEPRDSAVYFCASGPALKTGDANTEAFFGQGTRLTVV.

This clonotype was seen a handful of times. The CDR3 loop is CATSDSPGSGRGTDTQYF. The CDR3 coding sequence is TGTGCCACCAGTGACTCCCCCGGTAGCGGGAGAGGCACAGATACGCAGTATTTT. J is TRBJ2-3 and V is TRBV24-1, with TRBD2 identical over 9 bases. CDR1 and CDR2 from the germline V gene are KGHDR and SFDVKD. This CDR3 contains 18 residues. The J segment lost 1 base and the V segment lost 4 bases, leaving 11 bases of the junction unmatched.

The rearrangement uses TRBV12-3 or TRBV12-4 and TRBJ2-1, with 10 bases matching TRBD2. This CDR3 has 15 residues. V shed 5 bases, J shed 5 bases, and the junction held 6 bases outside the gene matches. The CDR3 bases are TGTGCCAGCAGTAGCGGGAGGGTGGGGGACAATGAGCAGTTCTTC. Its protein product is CASSSGRVGDNEQFF.

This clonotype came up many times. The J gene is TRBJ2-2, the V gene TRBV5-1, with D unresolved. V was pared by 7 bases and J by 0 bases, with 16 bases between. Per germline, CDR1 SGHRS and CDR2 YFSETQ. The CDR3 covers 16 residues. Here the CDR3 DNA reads TGCGCCAGCCGCTCGGGTGGGTCCGCGAACACCGGGGAGCTGTTTTTT. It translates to CASRSGGSANTGELFF.

This CDR3 is CASSQSPSTDTQYF. CDR3 DNA sequence: TGTGCCAGCAGCCAGTCACCAAGCACAGATACGCAGTATTTT. The V gene is TRBV3-1, the J gene TRBJ2-3; no clear D. V was clipped by 3 bases and J by 0 bases, with 7 bases between them. Germline V gene sequence: CDR1 LGHDT, CDR2 YNNKEL (reference sequence). The CDR3 loop spans 14 amino acids.

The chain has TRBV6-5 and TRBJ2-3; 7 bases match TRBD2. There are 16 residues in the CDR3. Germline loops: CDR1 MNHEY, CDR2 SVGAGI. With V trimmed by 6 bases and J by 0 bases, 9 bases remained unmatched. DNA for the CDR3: TGTGCCAGCAGCTCACCGACTAGCCCTAGCACAGATACGCAGTATTTT. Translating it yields CASSSPTSPSTDTQYF.

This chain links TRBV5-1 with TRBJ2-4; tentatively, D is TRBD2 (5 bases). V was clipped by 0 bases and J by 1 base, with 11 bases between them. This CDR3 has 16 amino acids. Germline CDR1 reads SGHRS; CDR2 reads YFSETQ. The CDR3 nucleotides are TGCGCCAGCAGCTTGGACGCGGGCGCGGCCAAAAACATTCAGTACTTC. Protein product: CASSLDAGAAKNIQYF. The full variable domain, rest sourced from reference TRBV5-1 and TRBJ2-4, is KAGVTQTPRYLIKTRGQQVTLSCSPISGHRSVSWYQQTPGQGLQFLFEYFSETQRNKGNFPGRFSGRQFSNSRSEMNVSTLELGDSALYLCASSLDAGAAKNIQYFGAGTRLSVL.

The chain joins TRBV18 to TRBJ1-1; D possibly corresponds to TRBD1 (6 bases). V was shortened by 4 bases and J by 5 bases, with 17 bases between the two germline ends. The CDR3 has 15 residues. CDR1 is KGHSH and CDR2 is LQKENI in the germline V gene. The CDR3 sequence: CASSRMDRGVTEAFF. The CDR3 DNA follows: TGTGCCAGCTCACGGATGGACAGAGGCGTAACTGAAGCTTTCTTT.

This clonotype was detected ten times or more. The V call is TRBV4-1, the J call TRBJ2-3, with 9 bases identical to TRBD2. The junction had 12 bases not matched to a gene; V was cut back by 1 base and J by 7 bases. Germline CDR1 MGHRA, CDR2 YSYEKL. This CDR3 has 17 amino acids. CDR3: CASSQVGGGRALNTQYF. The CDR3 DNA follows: TGCGCCAGCAGCCAAGTAGGAGGCGGGAGGGCCCTGAATACGCAGTATTTT.

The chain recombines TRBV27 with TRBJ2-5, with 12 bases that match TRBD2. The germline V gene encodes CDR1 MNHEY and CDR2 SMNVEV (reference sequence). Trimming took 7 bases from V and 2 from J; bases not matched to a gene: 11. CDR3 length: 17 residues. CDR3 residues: CASKQLAGGLLQETQYF. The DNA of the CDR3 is TGTGCCAGCAAGCAACTAGCGGGGGGACTCCTACAAGAGACCCAGTACTTC.

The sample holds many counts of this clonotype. CDR3 bases: TGTGCCAGCAGCTTCTCGTGGGGCCTCGGGGCAGGCAATCAGCCCCAGCATTTT. Amino acids: CASSFSWGLGAGNQPQHF. This chain connects TRBV11-1 to TRBJ1-5, with D possibly TRBD1 on 5 matching bases. Per germline, CDR1 SGHAT and CDR2 FQDESV (reference sequence). Trimming took off 3 bases at V and 2 bases at J, with 20 bases between the two ends. The CDR3 extends over 18 amino acids.

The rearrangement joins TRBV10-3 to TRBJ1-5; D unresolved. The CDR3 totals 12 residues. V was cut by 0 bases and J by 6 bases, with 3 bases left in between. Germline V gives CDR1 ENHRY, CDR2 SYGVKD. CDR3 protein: CAISESAQPQHF. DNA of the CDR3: TGTGCCATCAGTGAGTCGGCTCAGCCCCAGCATTTT.